These 25 T cell receptor beta chains originate from one sample sequenced in a study of T cell repertoires in cytomegalovirus infection (dated by TCRdb to the late 2010s). Sequencing took place on an Illumina HiSeq 1500. In TCRdb, the public reads were trimmed at Q25 with fastp and aligned with MiXCR, with productive beta chains retained. Duplicate CDR3 protein sequences are folded into a single record with the most common DNA and genes. Across this sample there are 250,000 or so distinct CDR3 sequences, with less than 9.5% seen only once. Roughly 16% of the sample is in the top ten clones. The sequenced sample was PBMCs. Receptors were obtained from a human donor in good health (CMV status not recorded). Some clones in this sample may be carry-over from other donors' samples.

At least ten counts were recorded for this clonotype. The V gene is TRBV7-2, the J gene TRBJ2-2; 9 nucleotides line up with TRBD2. This CDR3 has 16 amino acids. Germline lookup yields CDR1 SGHTA and CDR2 FQGNSA. V was clipped by 4 bases and J by 4 bases; unmatched bases: 7. CDR3 protein: CASSSLAGFGTGELFF. The CDR3 DNA follows: TGTGCCAGCAGCTCTCTAGCGGGATTTGGCACCGGGGAGCTGTTTTTT.

In this sample, this clonotype turned up a few times. This chain uses TRBV4-3 with TRBJ2-1; no reliable D call. The CDR3 contains 15 residues. V was cut by 4 bases and J by 5 bases, with 15 bases left in between. The V gene's germline CDR1 is LGHNA and CDR2 YSLEER. DNA for the CDR3: TGCGCCAGCAGCCGGGGATTTGGGGTGGACAATGAGCAGTTCTTC. Translating gives CASSRGFGVDNEQFF.

At least ten counts were recorded for this clonotype. This chain joins TRBV7-3 and TRBJ2-1; 11 bases map to TRBD2. With 4 bases clipped from V and 7 bases from J, the junction kept 6 bases outside the gene matches. The germline V gene has CDR1 SGHTA and CDR2 FQGTGA. There are 15 residues in the CDR3. Here the CDR3 reads CASSSTSGVGNEQFF. The DNA of the CDR3 is TGTGCCAGCAGCTCGACTAGCGGGGTTGGAAATGAGCAGTTCTTC.

This clonotype was counted between two and nine times. The chain couples TRBV7-2 to TRBJ2-3; 15 bases are a match to TRBD2. Germline assignment: CDR1 SGHTA and CDR2 FQGNSA. The length of the CDR3 is 15 residues. V trimming: 5 bases; J trimming: 6 bases; junction bases outside the gene matches: 3. CDR3 residues: CASSPGTSGRDTQYF. CDR3 nucleotides: TGTGCCAGCAGCCCCGGGACTAGCGGGAGGGATACGCAGTATTTT.

This clonotype was counted ten times or more. The chain uses TRBV11-2 and TRBJ2-7, with 12 bases lining up with TRBD2. Losses at the gene ends were 3 bases for V and 6 bases for J; bases not matched to a gene: 3. Germline CDR1 and CDR2: SGHAT and FQNNGV. CDR3 length: 14 residues. The CDR3 region is CASSFRLAGVEQYF. CDR3 in DNA: TGTGCCAGCAGCTTTCGACTAGCGGGAGTCGAGCAGTACTTC.

In its sample, this clonotype was seen many times. The J gene is TRBJ1-2, the V gene TRBV7-2; no firm D call. The CDR3 consists of 15 residues. Deletions cut 5 bases from V and 5 bases from J, with 18 bases between. CDR1 is SGHTA and CDR2 is FQGNSA in the germline V gene. This CDR3 is CASSPYRAVDYGYTF. As DNA, the CDR3 is TGTGCCAGCAGCCCCTACCGGGCTGTGGATTATGGCTACACCTTC.

This clonotype has a single count. The chain employs TRBV7-2 and TRBJ1-1, with 11 bases matching TRBD1. Germline CDR1 is SGHTA and CDR2 is FQGNSA. The CDR3 has 19 residues. The V gene end was trimmed by 0 bases and the J gene end by 4 bases; junction bases not matched to a gene: 13. This CDR3 reads CASSLAATGQGVWGTEAFF. The CDR3 DNA reads as TGTGCCAGCAGCTTAGCAGCTACGGGACAGGGGGTTTGGGGCACTGAAGCTTTCTTT.

There are many counts of this clonotype. The rearrangement links TRBV7-2 to TRBJ1-1; no reliable D call. The CDR3 covers 12 residues. With 2 bases removed from V and 10 bases from J, the gap between germline ends came to 11 bases. From germline, CDR1 is SGHTA and CDR2 FQGNSA. The CDR3 reads CASSLMGRGAFF. CDR3 DNA sequence: TGTGCCAGCAGCTTAATGGGTCGAGGAGCTTTCTTT.

This chain links TRBV19 with TRBJ2-3; D unclear. The germline V gene encodes CDR1 LNHDA and CDR2 SQIVND (reference sequence). This CDR3 contains 17 residues. Trimming pared 1 base from V and 0 bases from J, leaving 14 bases between. The CDR3 is CASSIGGAARSTDTQYF. CDR3 DNA: TGTGCCAGTAGTATAGGTGGCGCCGCGCGGAGCACAGATACGCAGTATTTT.

This clonotype has a count of ten or more. This chain links TRBV19 with TRBJ2-1, with D possibly TRBD1 on 6 matching bases. Per germline, CDR1 LNHDA and CDR2 SQIVND (reference sequence). The CDR3 runs 14 residues. V shed 7 bases and J shed 4 bases, with 14 bases lying between them. CDR3 in DNA: TGTGCCAGTACCCGACAGGTAGGGTACAATGAGCAGTTCTTC. Protein sequence: CASTRQVGYNEQFF.

This clonotype has a handful of counts. The J gene is TRBJ2-7, the V gene TRBV15, with 9 bases lining up with TRBD1. Losses at the gene ends were 4 bases for V and 7 bases for J; bases not matched to a gene: 11. The CDR3 covers 15 residues. Per germline, CDR1 LNHNV and CDR2 YYDKDF (reference sequence). Here the CDR3 DNA reads TGTGCCACCAGCAAGGGGGGACAGGGTTCTAAGGAGCAGTACTTC. It codes for CATSKGGQGSKEQYF.

The chain joins TRBV9 to TRBJ1-1, with D unclear. The length of the CDR3 is 14 residues. V lost 0 bases to trimming and J lost 2 bases, with 8 bases between them. Germline V gene lookup returns CDR1 SGDLS and CDR2 YYNGEE. CDR3 protein: CASSVGVSNTEAFF. The CDR3 bases are TGTGCCAGCAGCGTAGGTGTCAGCAACACTGAAGCTTTCTTT.

The chain uses TRBV20-1 and TRBJ2-3; 15 bases fit TRBD2. V was pared by 5 bases and J by 6 bases, with 9 bases of the junction left unmatched. Germline-derived CDR1 and CDR2 are DFQATT and SNEGSKA (reference sequence). The CDR3 runs to 16 residues. CDR3 sequence: CSAPGLAGGPADTQYF. The CDR3 bases are TGCAGTGCTCCTGGACTAGCGGGAGGGCCGGCCGATACGCAGTATTTT.

This clonotype appeared many times. The chain combines TRBV11-3 with TRBJ2-5; 11 bases map to TRBD1. V was pared by 5 bases and J by 5 bases, with 7 bases of the junction left unmatched. The CDR3 runs 15 residues. Looked up from germline, CDR1 is SGHNT and CDR2 is YENEEA. CDR3 sequence reads: CASSQGQGAGETQYF. CDR3 in DNA: TGTGCCAGCAGCCAAGGACAGGGGGCTGGGGAGACCCAGTACTTC.

This clonotype was seen at least ten times. V gene TRBV7-8 combines with J gene TRBJ1-3, with 8 bases matching TRBD1. V gave up 4 bases and J gave up 2 bases; unmatched junction bases: 4. The germline gives CDR1 SGHVS, CDR2 FQNEAQ. The CDR3 extends over 15 amino acids. In DNA, the CDR3 is TGTGCCAGCAGCTACGGGACAGGTCCTGGAAACACCATATATTTT. This encodes CASSYGTGPGNTIYF.

At least ten counts were recorded for this clonotype. The rearrangement joins TRBV2 to TRBJ2-3; TRBD1 agrees at 7 bases. This CDR3 has 15 amino acids. The J segment lost 3 bases and the V segment lost 6 bases, leaving 9 bases of the junction unmatched. CDR1 is SNHLY and CDR2 is FYNNEI in the germline V gene. CDR3 region: CASRDRQGITDTQYF. For the CDR3, the DNA is TGTGCCAGCAGGGATAGACAGGGTATAACAGATACGCAGTATTTT.

This clonotype was seen ten or more times. This rearrangement joins TRBV12-3 or TRBV12-4 to TRBJ2-7; D unresolved. This CDR3 is 13 amino acids long. Trimming took 3 bases from V and 6 from J, leaving 12 bases between them. CDR3 sequence: CASSLSGPAEQYF. DNA for the CDR3: TGTGCCAGCAGTTTGTCAGGACCGGCCGAGCAGTACTTC.

Ten or more counts support this clonotype. The chain joins TRBV6-2 or TRBV6-3 to TRBJ1-2; D is possibly TRBD1 (5 bases). The CDR3 covers 17 residues. Germline V gene lookup returns CDR1 MNHEY and CDR2 SVGEGT. V lost 4 bases and J 1 base, leaving 19 bases between the germline ends. CDR3 in amino acids: CASSSGPGAGRNYGYTF. CDR3 nucleotides: TGTGCCAGCAGTTCGGGACCCGGCGCTGGGCGTAACTATGGCTACACCTTC.

This clonotype was picked up many times. V gene TRBV6-6 combines with J gene TRBJ2-5; D is unclear. The ends were cut back, 4 bases at V and 2 bases at J, with 8 bases in the middle. The CDR3 is 13 amino acids. The germline V gene encodes CDR1 MNHNY and CDR2 SVGAGI (reference sequence). CDR3 loop: CASSWTVQETQYF. For the CDR3, the DNA is TGTGCCAGCAGTTGGACGGTACAAGAGACCCAGTACTTC.

This chain uses TRBV28 with TRBJ1-5; D possibly corresponds to TRBD1 (5 bases). The CDR3 sequence is 13 residues long. Germline V gene sequence: CDR1 MDHEN, CDR2 SYDVKM. Trimming removed 4 bases from V and 6 bases from J, with 10 bases in between. Written as DNA, the CDR3 is TGTGCCAGCAGTTCTGGGGGGTCTCAGCCCCAGCATTTT. This gives the protein CASSSGGSQPQHF.

This clonotype was seen many times. J is TRBJ2-5 and V is TRBV7-2, with D perhaps matching TRBD2 (5 bases). This CDR3 region has 16 residues. The V end was cut by 2 bases, the J end by 4 bases, with 17 bases between. Germline CDR1 is SGHTA and CDR2 is FQGNSA. The CDR3 region is CASSLSLTAGGETQYF. For the CDR3, the DNA is TGTGCCAGCAGCTTAAGTCTTACCGCAGGAGGAGAGACCCAGTACTTC.

This clonotype appeared many times. The chain combines TRBV7-2 with TRBJ2-5; 7 bases align to TRBD2. V lost 1 base, J lost 2 bases, and 7 bases stayed unmatched. This CDR3 contains 16 residues. Germline V gene data show CDR1 as SGHTA and CDR2 as FQGNSA. The CDR3 is CASSLVAGTIQETQYF. CDR3 sequence (DNA): TGTGCCAGCAGCTTAGTCGCGGGGACTATACAAGAGACCCAGTACTTC.

Concerning this clonotype itself: Possible read error: a much larger clone is one base away. V usage is TRBV24-1 and J usage is TRBJ2-2; D might be TRBD2 (6 bases). Between the trimmed V and J ends, which lost 0 bases and 3 bases, there was a span of 10 bases. The CDR3 length is 16 residues. Germline CDR1 and CDR2: KGHDR and SFDVKD. CDR3 nucleotide sequence: TGTGCCACCAGTGATTTGGTGAGGAGGGACACCGGGGAGCTGTTTTTT. Amino acid sequence: CATSDLVRRDTGELFF.

Many counts were recorded for this clonotype. The V call is TRBV28, the J call TRBJ2-7; 7 positions match TRBD1. The junction had 5 bases not matched to a gene; V was cut back by 6 bases and J by 0 bases. The CDR3 length is 14 residues. Germline loops: CDR1 MDHEN, CDR2 SYDVKM. CDR3: CASSEGGASYEQYF. CDR3 sequence (DNA): TGTGCCAGCAGCGAAGGGGGCGCCTCCTACGAGCAGTACTTC.

This clonotype was recorded many times. The chain has TRBV6-5 and TRBJ2-7; tentatively, D is TRBD1 (6 bases). The CDR3 loop spans 14 amino acids. V was pared by 5 bases and J by 3 bases, with 14 bases between. Germline assignment: CDR1 MNHEY and CDR2 SVGAGI. The CDR3: CASSDQTGGYEQYF. CDR3 DNA: TGTGCCAGCAGTGACCAGACAGGCGGCTACGAGCAGTACTTC.